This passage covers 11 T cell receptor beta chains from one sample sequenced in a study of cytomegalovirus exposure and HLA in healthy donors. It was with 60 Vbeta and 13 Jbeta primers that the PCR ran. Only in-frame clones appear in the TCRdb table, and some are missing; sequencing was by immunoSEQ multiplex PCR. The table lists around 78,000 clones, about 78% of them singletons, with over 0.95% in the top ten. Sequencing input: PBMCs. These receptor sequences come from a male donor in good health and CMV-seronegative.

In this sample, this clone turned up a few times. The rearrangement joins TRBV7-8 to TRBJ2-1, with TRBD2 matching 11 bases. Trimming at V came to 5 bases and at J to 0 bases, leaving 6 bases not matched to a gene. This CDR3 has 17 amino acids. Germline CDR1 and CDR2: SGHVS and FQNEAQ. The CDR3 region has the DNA TGTGCCAGCAGCAGACTAGCGGGAAGAAGCTCCTACAATGAGCAGTTCTTC. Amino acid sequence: CASSRLAGRSSYNEQFF.

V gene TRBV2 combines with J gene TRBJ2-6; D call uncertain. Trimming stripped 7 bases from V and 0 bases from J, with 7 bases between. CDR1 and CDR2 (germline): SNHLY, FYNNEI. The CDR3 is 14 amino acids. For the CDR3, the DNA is TGTGCCAGCATCGGAGCCTCTGGGGCCAACGTCCTGACTTTC. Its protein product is CASIGASGANVLTF. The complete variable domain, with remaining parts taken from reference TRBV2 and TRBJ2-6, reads EPEVTQTPSHQVTQMGQEVILRCVPISNHLYFYWYRQILGQKVEFLVSFYNNEISEKSEIFDDQFSVERPDGSNFTLKIRSTKLEDSAMYFCASIGASGANVLTFGAGSRLTVL.

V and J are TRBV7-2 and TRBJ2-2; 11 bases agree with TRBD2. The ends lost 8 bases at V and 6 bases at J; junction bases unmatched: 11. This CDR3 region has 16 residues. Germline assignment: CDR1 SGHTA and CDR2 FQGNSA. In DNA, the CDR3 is TGTGCCAGCGGAGACCTTAGCGGGGGGGCCGCCGGGGAGCTGTTTTTT. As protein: CASGDLSGGAAGELFF.

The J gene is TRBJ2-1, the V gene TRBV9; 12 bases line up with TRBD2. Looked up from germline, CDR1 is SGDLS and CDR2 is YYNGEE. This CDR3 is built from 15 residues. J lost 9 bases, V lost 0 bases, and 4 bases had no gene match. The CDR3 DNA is TGTGCCAGCAGCGTAGATCTAGCGGGAGGGGGTGAGCAGTTCTTC. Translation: CASSVDLAGGGEQFF.

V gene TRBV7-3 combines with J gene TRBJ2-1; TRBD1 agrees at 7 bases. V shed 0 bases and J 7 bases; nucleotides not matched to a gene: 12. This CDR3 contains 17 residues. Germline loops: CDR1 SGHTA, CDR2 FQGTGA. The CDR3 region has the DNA TGTGCCAGCAGCTTAACGTCTCCCCGCGGACAGGAGAATGAGCAGTTCTTC. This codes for CASSLTSPRGQENEQFF.

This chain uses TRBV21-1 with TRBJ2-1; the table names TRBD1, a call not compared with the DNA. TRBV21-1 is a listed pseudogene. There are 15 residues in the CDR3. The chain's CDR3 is CASSKETGEYNEQFF. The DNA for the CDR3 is TGTGCCAGCAGCAAAGAGACAGGGGAATACAATGAGCAGTTCTTC.

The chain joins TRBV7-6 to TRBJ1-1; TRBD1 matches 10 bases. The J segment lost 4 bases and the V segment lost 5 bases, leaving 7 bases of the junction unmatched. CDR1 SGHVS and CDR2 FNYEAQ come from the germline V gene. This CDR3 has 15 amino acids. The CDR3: CASSLTGGEGTEAFF. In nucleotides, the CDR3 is TGTGCCAGCAGCCTGACAGGGGGCGAAGGCACTGAAGCTTTCTTT.

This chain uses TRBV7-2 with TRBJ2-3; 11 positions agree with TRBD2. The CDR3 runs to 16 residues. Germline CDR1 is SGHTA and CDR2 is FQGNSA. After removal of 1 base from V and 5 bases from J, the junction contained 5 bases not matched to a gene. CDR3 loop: CASSLETSGGRDTQYF. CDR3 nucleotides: TGTGCCAGCAGCTTAGAAACTAGCGGGGGCAGAGATACGCAGTATTTT.

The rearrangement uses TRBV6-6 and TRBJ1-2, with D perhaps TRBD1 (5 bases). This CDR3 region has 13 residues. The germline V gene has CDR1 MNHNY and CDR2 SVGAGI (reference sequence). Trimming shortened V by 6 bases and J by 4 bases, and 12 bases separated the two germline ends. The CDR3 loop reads CASSPTDAYGYTF. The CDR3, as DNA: TGTGCCAGCAGCCCGACAGACGCCTATGGCTACACCTTC.

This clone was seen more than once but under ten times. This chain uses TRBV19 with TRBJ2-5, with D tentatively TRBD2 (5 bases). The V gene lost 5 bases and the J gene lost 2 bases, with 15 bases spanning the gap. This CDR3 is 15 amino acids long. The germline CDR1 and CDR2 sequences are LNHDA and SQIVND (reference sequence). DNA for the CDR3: TGTGCCAGTAGTGCCCGCGGACTCGAACAAGAGACCCAGTACTTC. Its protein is CASSARGLEQETQYF. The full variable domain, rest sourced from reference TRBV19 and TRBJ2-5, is DGGITQSPKYLFRKEGQNVTLSCEQNLNHDAMYWYRQDPGQGLRLIYYSQIVNDFQKGDIAEGYSVSREKKESFPLTVTSAQKNPTAFYLCASSARGLEQETQYFGPGTRLLVL.

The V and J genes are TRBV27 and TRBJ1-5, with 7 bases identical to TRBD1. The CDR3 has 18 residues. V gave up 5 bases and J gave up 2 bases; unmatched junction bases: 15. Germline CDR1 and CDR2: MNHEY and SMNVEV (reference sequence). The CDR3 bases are TGTGCCAGCAGTCCCAATTTTCGACAGGGAGGAGGCAATCAGCCCCAGCATTTT. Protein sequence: CASSPNFRQGGGNQPQHF.